This section outlines one T cell receptor beta chain sequence together with its context. This CDR3 comprises 15 residues. The germline CDR1 and CDR2 sequences are DFQATT and SNEGSKA (reference sequence). V lost 4 bases, J lost 2 bases, and 15 bases lay in between. TCRdb ran MiXCR on the 5' RACE reads and lists one entry per CDR3 protein. Here the sample spans 350,000 to 550,000 distinct CDR3 sequences, around 20% being singletons. This specimen comes from a study of T cells after yellow fever vaccination. Study-wide context: Any fraction with a low cell number was prepared using SMART-Seq v4 Ultra Low Input.

The sequencing here drew on PBMCs, taken before the yellow fever booster vaccination. This chain joins TRBV20-1 and TRBJ1-5, with TRBD1 as a possible D gene (5 bases). The receptor comes from a man between 18 and 35 years old who received the YFV17D yellow fever vaccine. DNA for the CDR3: TGCAGTGCTACAGGGCCGTCGGGGGGCAATCAGCCCCAGCATTTT. It is translated as CSATGPSGGNQPQHF.